A single sample is the source of the 8 T cell receptor beta chains below, sequenced in a study of CD8 T cells in Susac syndrome. Random hexamers were used to reverse transcribe the RNA input (about 0.45 to 1 ug). TCRdb re-called the immunoSEQ multiplex PCR reads through MiXCR, storing one row per CDR3 protein. Found here are 130,000 or so distinct CDR3 sequences, roughly 80% of them singletons; the top ten hold around 0.49%. The sample taken for sequencing was CD8+ T cells from PBMCs. These TCRs come from a human donor with multiple sclerosis.

The chain carries TRBV6-1 and TRBJ2-6, with D tentatively TRBD2 (5 bases). Germline-derived CDR1 and CDR2 are MNHNS and SASEGT. Trimming left V 7 bases short and J 4 bases short, with 23 bases between. The CDR3 consists of 18 residues. This CDR3 reads CASTRGFGVGPGANVLTF. CDR3 DNA: TGTGCCAGCACCCGAGGGTTCGGGGTAGGGCCCGGGGCCAACGTCCTGACTTTC.

With regard to this clonotype: The DNA is left out, because the CDR3 cannot be placed on it with certainty; the CDR3 is given as TCRdb lists it. This chain links TRBV7-5 with TRBJ1-6; the table's TRBD1 call for D was not verified on the DNA. TRBV7-5 is classified as a pseudogene. The CDR3 length equals 18 residues, ends included. CDR3 region: CISVPEALQGAQNSPLHF.

This clonotype appeared a few times. This chain joins TRBV6-1 and TRBJ2-1; 10 bases match TRBD2. Germline loops: CDR1 MNHNS, CDR2 SASEGT. CDR3 length equals 15 residues. Losses at the gene ends were 6 bases for V and 3 bases for J; bases not matched to a gene: 5. In nucleotides, the CDR3 is TGTGCCAGCAGCTATCGGACTAGCGGCTACAATGAGCAGTTCTTC. The encoded protein is CASSYRTSGYNEQFF.

The table lists this clonotype with a count of one. This chain links TRBV27 with TRBJ2-3; TRBD1 matches at 8 bases. The V gene's germline CDR1 is MNHEY and CDR2 SMNVEV (reference sequence). The CDR3 runs 14 residues. The V and J ends lost 4 bases and 4 bases, in that order; junction bases with no gene match: 4. The CDR3 DNA is TGTGCCAGCAGTTCCAGGGGGCCGGCAGATACGCAGTATTTT. Translating it yields CASSSRGPADTQYF.

The chain recombines TRBV19 with TRBJ1-5; D is perhaps TRBD1 (6 bases). Germline CDR1 reads LNHDA; CDR2 reads SQIVND (reference sequence). This CDR3 is 14 amino acids long. V lost 4 bases, J lost 4 bases, and 11 bases lay in between. The DNA for the CDR3 is TGTGCCAGTAGTACTTGGACAGAAAATCAGCCCCAGCATTTT. It yields the protein CASSTWTENQPQHF.

This clonotype has only one observation. The genes are TRBV29-1 and TRBJ1-1; possible D gene TRBD1, 5 bases. CDR1 is SQVTM, CDR2 ANQGSEA, per germline. This CDR3 is 14 amino acids long. With 7 bases removed from V and 6 bases from J, the gap between germline ends came to 21 bases. Written as DNA, the CDR3 is TGCAGCGCCGCAGGGTCGGGGCTCCAAGCTGAAGCTTTCTTT. Amino acid sequence: CSAAGSGLQAEAFF.

This clonotype was detected once. The rearrangement uses TRBV13 and TRBJ1-4, with a tentative D call TRBD1 (5 bases). Germline CDR1 reads PRHDT; CDR2 reads FYEKMQ (reference sequence). The CDR3 loop spans 18 amino acids. V dropped 1 base and J dropped 8 bases, with 23 bases sitting between them. The CDR3 is CASSLVLEWTSVGEKLFF. The CDR3 bases are TGTGCCAGCAGCTTAGTGCTCGAGTGGACATCAGTTGGCGAAAAACTGTTTTTT.

This clonotype has only a few counts. The chain uses TRBV12-3 or TRBV12-4 and TRBJ2-7; the D is unclear. V was trimmed by 6 bases and J by 1 base, leaving 13 bases between them. This CDR3 has 14 amino acids. The CDR3 coding sequence is TGTGCCAGCAGCCCTGTTTATTTATCCTACGAGCAGTACTTC. Translated: CASSPVYLSYEQYF.